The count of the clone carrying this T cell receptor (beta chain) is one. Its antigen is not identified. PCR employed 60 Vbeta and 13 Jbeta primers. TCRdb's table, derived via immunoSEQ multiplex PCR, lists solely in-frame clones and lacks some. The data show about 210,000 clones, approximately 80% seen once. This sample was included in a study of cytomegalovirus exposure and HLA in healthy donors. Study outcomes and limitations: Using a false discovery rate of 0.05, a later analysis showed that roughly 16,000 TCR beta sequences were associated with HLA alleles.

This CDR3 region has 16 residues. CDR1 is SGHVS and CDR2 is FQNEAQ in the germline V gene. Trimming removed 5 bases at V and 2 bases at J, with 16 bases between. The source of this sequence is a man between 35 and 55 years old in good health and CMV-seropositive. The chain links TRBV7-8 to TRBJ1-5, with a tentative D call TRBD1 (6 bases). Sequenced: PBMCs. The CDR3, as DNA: TGTGCCAGCAGCCCAGTAACAGGGCGCGGCAATCAGCCCCAGCATTTT. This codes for CASSPVTGRGNQPQHF.